This T cell receptor beta chain was sequenced for a study of control samples from healthy donors and cancer patients. CDR3 length equals 13 residues. Trimming took off 0 bases at V and 3 bases at J, with 5 bases between the two ends. Germline assignment: CDR1 SGHTA and CDR2 FQGNSA. Generated by immunoSEQ multiplex PCR, the TCRdb table keeps only in-frame clones and is missing some. The sample gives more than 85,000 clones, under 95% of which show up once; 2.5% is in the top ten. Sequencing was carried out using blood. This TCR was sampled from a woman between 18 and 29 years old in good health. The chain couples TRBV7-2 to TRBJ1-1; D unclear. CDR3 bases: TGTGCCAGCAGCTTAGCGCGGTACACTGAAGCTTTCTTT. It yields the protein CASSLARYTEAFF.